This TCR beta chain was sequenced in a study of blood T cell repertoires in COVID-19 (dated by TCRdb to 2019 to 2021). Study-level background: Collaborator samples came from the United States, Italy and Spain and covered acute and convalescent phases of COVID-19. The prospective study material was composed of cDNA or gDNA derived from T cells, B-cell-depleted T cells, or PBMCs. Deeply sampled blood TCRbeta repertoires from subjects exposed to, actively infected with, or recovered from COVID-19 were included in the dataset. The repertoires were released in a freely available public database intended as a resource for research on the immune response to SARS-CoV-2. Samples were obtained from the ongoing ImmuneRACE study (first 160 participants) and from 1,254 subjects provided by 6 global collaborators. Nearly every sample came with metadata listing a de-identified subject ID, COVID-19 status, age in years and sex. HLA class I and class II types, where available, came from metadata supplied by the sample provider rather than from assay-based typing.

TCRbeta CDR3 regions were amplified from genomic DNA using the immunoSEQ Assay, a bias-controlled multiplex PCR. As for how the authors treated the data: Nucleated cell counts per sample were estimated from amplification of reference gene primers within the assay. Sequence reads were collapsed and filtered to measure the absolute abundance of every unique TCRbeta CDR3 rearrangement. For each sample, productive Simpson clonality was calculated as the square root of Simpson's diversity index across productive rearrangements. TCRdb took this table from immuneACCESS and kept in-frame rearrangements with V and J called. Such tables lack part of the clones; where checked against another copy, unresolved V genes explain under half of the gap, and the rest is unexplained. V, J and clone size were drawn from that table, and D and trimming were deduced from the DNA. Recorded for this sample are around 30,000 clones; 65% to 70% of them occurred a single time. The top ten clonotypes cover about a sixth of the sample.

The germline V gene (reference sequence) yields SEHNR for CDR1 and FQNEAQ for CDR2. The CDR3 numbers 13 residues from cysteine through phenylalanine. Solely the CDR3 DNA is kept, with 39 bases framed from the first base. V loses 2 bases of germline sequence and J loses 3 bases, and the interval between the two ends is 7 bases. The collaborating institutions used their own protocols to collect whole blood in K2EDTA tubes. For TCRbeta analysis, collaborators shipped samples as frozen whole blood, isolated PBMCs, or DNA extracted from either of those sample types. With regard to this clone: This clone's antigen is unknown. No per-base quality is available; no much larger clone lies one base away.

General conclusions and limits of the study: The amount of clinical and demographic metadata varied by source and participant and was provided uncurated.

Recombination joined TRBV7-9 with TRBJ1-1; the D gene remains uncertain. The TCR comes from a human donor in a cohort sampled during active COVID-19. The sequencing sample was made of peripheral blood. The DNA is as follows: TGTGCCAGCAGCTTAACGGGTGACACTGAAGCTTTCTTT. This sequence encodes CASSLTGDTEAFF.